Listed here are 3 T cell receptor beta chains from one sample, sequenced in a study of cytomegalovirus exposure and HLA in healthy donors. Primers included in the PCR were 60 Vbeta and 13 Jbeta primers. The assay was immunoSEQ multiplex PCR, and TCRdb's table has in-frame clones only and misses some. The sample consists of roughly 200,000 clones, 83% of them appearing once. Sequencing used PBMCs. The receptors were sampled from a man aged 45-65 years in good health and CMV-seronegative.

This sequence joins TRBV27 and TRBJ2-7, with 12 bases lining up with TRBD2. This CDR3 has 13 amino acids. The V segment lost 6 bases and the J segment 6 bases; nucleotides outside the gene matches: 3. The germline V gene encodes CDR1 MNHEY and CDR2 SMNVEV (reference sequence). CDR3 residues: CASRTLAGGEQYF. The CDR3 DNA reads TGTGCCAGCAGGACACTAGCGGGAGGCGAGCAGTACTTC.

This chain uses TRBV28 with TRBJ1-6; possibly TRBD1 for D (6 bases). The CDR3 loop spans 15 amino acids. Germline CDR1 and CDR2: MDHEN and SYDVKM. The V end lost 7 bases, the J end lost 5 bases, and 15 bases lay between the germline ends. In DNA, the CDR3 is TGTGCCAGCACCCCAGCGGACAGACATAATTCACCCCTCCACTTT. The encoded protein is CASTPADRHNSPLHF.

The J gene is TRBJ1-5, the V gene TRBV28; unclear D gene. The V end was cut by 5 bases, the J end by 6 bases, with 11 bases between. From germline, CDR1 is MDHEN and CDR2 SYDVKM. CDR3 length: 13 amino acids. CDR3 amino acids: CASSQERIQPQHF. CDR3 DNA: TGTGCCAGCAGTCAAGAGAGGATTCAGCCCCAGCATTTT.